This T cell receptor beta chain was sequenced in a study of T-cell memory formation after mild COVID-19. On the study more broadly: The two donors had largely donor-specific TCR clusters.

TCRdb passed the 5' RACE reads through MiXCR, listing each CDR3 protein once. The sample consists of 350,000 to 500,000 distinct CDR3 sequences, about 25% of them appearing once. Findings of the study overall: SARS-CoV-2 specificity of second-wave clones peaking day 37 was unconfirmed. There was a balanced CD4/CD8 profile in clones contracting day 15 to 85, and later expanders leaned CD4+. Pre-infection memory harbored some responding clones, suggesting cross-reactive memory joined.

This clonotype showed up many times. No antigen is known for it. The ends were cut back, 0 bases at V and 0 bases at J, with 9 bases in the middle. The CDR3 consists of 14 residues. Germline V gives CDR1 DFQATT, CDR2 SNEGSKA (reference sequence). This TCR was recovered from an adult woman who had mild COVID-19 (a few samples of this study predate the infection). Cell type and time point are not known. V and J are TRBV20-1 and TRBJ2-7; D remains ambiguous. The material sequenced was PBMCs or a T cell subset sorted from them (not recorded which). In nucleotides, the CDR3 is TGCAGTGCTAGAGAGGGTAGTCGCTCCTACGAGCAGTACTTC. Translation: CSAREGSRSYEQYF.